The 12 T cell receptor beta chains below all came from one sample that was sequenced in a study of T cell responses to AZD1222 COVID-19 vaccine (dated by TCRdb to the early 2020s). Sample time point, as interpreted from the label and publication: baseline before first vaccination. Receptor libraries were prepared by the immunoSEQ multiplex PCR assay. Held by TCRdb, this immuneACCESS table contains in-frame sequences only and omits some clones. Under half of the omission traces to an unresolved V gene where checked; the cause of the rest is unknown. The sample table lists some 150,000 clones, 93% of them with a count of one. The ten largest account for about 4.2% of the sample. Sample: peripheral blood, taken on day 0 of AZD1222 vaccination. These receptors were obtained from an adult in good health.

CDR3 coding DNA: TGTGCCAGCAGCGTACTGTATGGATCGGGAAACATTCAGTACTTC. Its translation is CASSVLYGSGNIQYF. The chain joins TRBV7-9 to TRBJ2-4; no clear D. This CDR3 comprises 15 residues. V dropped 5 bases and J dropped 6 bases, with 17 bases sitting between them. The germline CDR1 and CDR2 sequences are SEHNR and FQNEAQ (reference sequence). Based on the CDR3 plus reference TRBV7-9 and TRBJ2-4, the full variable domain is DTGVSQNPRHKITKRGQNVTFRCDPISEHNRLYWYRQTLGQGPEFLTYFQNEAQLEKSRLLSDRFSAERPKGSFSTLEIQRTEQGDSAMYLCASSVLYGSGNIQYFGAGTRLSVL.

The J gene is TRBJ1-2, the V gene TRBV6-4, with 11 bases aligning to TRBD1. The trim removed 2 bases at V and 8 bases at J, leaving 10 bases unmatched. Germline V CDR1 and CDR2: MRHNA, SNTAGT. This CDR3 has 16 residues. The CDR3 here is CASSDRTGGARRGYTF. The CDR3 bases are TGTGCCAGCAGTGACCGGACAGGGGGCGCGAGGAGGGGCTACACCTTC.

The chain couples TRBV5-1 to TRBJ1-5; 7 nucleotides align to TRBD1. Trimming removed 0 bases from V and 4 bases from J; junction bases left unmatched: 4. Germline values: CDR1 SGHRS, CDR2 YFSETQ. The CDR3 has 15 residues. CDR3 amino acids: CASSLGQGQNQPQHF. CDR3 nucleotide sequence: TGCGCCAGCAGCTTGGGACAGGGACAAAATCAGCCCCAGCATTTT.

J is TRBJ1-4 and V is TRBV12-3 or TRBV12-4; D ambiguous. This CDR3 contains 13 residues. V lost 6 bases and J lost 6, with 11 bases in between. The CDR3 sequence is CASRTLGYEKLFF. Written as DNA, the CDR3 is TGTGCCAGCAGGACTTTAGGGTATGAAAAACTGTTTTTT.

The rearrangement uses TRBV10-2 and TRBJ1-1; unclear D gene. This CDR3 region has 12 residues. V dropped 10 bases and J dropped 1 base, with 10 bases sitting between them. Germline lookup yields CDR1 WSHSY and CDR2 SAAADI. The DNA of the CDR3 is TGCGCCACCCAGAATGAGAACACTGAAGCTTTCTTT. Encoded protein: CATQNENTEAFF.

The V and J genes are TRBV7-9 and TRBJ2-7; possibly TRBD2 for D (5 bases). In germline, CDR1 is SEHNR, CDR2 FQNEAQ (reference sequence). The CDR3 contains 12 residues. Trimming took off 1 base at V and 9 bases at J, with 10 bases between the two ends. CDR3 sequence reads: CASSLGGRGQYF. The CDR3 coding sequence is TGTGCCAGCAGCTTAGGAGGTCGGGGGCAGTACTTC.

The chain recombines TRBV4-2 with TRBJ1-4, with D perhaps matching TRBD1 (6 bases). Germline V gene lookup returns CDR1 LGHNA and CDR2 YNFKEQ. The CDR3 is 14 amino acids. The V and J ends lost 3 bases and 8 bases respectively, with 13 bases between them. This CDR3 is CASSHKQGGEKLFF. In DNA form, the CDR3 reads TGTGCCAGCAGCCACAAACAGGGAGGAGAAAAACTGTTTTTT.

The chain couples TRBV11-3 to TRBJ2-1, with 11 positions matching TRBD2. Unmatched junction bases numbered 4, after V lost 3 bases and J lost 0 bases. Germline V gene data show CDR1 as SGHNT and CDR2 as YENEEA. The CDR3 is made up of 17 amino acids. Here the CDR3 DNA reads TGTGCCAGCAGCTTCGGACTAGCGGGCAACTCCTACAATGAGCAGTTCTTC. This sequence encodes CASSFGLAGNSYNEQFF.

The chain employs TRBV6-5 and TRBJ2-2; no firm D call. Per the germline V gene, CDR1 is MNHEY and CDR2 is SVGAGI. The V end was cut by 8 bases, the J end by 1 base, with 5 bases between. The CDR3 length is 12 residues. CDR3 sequence (DNA): TGTGCCAGCTCTCGGAACACCGGGGAGCTGTTTTTT. Amino acid sequence: CASSRNTGELFF.

The chain joins TRBV30 to TRBJ1-5; D perhaps matches TRBD1 (6 bases). Trimming took 2 bases from V and 1 from J, leaving 12 bases between them. This CDR3 spans 15 amino acids. Per germline, CDR1 GTSNPN and CDR2 SVGIG (reference sequence). In DNA, the CDR3 is TGTGCCTGGAGTAGAGGACAGCGAAGCAATCAGCCCCAGCATTTT. This sequence encodes CAWSRGQRSNQPQHF. The full variable domain, in which reference TRBV30 and TRBJ1-5 provide the parts outside the CDR3, is SQTIHQWPATLVQPVGSPLSLECTVEGTSNPNLYWYRQAAGRGLQLLFYSVGIGQISSEVPQNLSASRPQDRQFILSSKKLLLSDSGFYLCAWSRGQRSNQPQHFGDGTRLSIL.

The V call is TRBV11-1, the J call TRBJ1-1; D possibly corresponds to TRBD1 (5 bases). Germline lookup yields CDR1 SGHAT and CDR2 FQDESV (reference sequence). V was cut by 3 bases and J by 2 bases, with 10 bases left in between. This CDR3 is 14 amino acids long. CDR3 residues: CASSLTAPNTEAFF. The CDR3, as DNA: TGTGCCAGCAGCTTGACAGCACCCAACACTGAAGCTTTCTTT.

This clone occurred once. The V and J genes are TRBV19 and TRBJ1-3, with D possibly TRBD1 on 6 matching bases. The V and J ends lost 5 bases and 0 bases respectively, with 14 bases between them. The CDR3 is made up of 16 amino acids. Germline CDR1 LNHDA, CDR2 SQIVND (reference sequence). The CDR3 region has the DNA TGTGCCAGTAGTCTGACAGGCCGGAGCTCTGGAAACACCATATATTTT. As protein: CASSLTGRSSGNTIYF.